The 5 T cell receptor beta chains in this list originate from one sample, sequenced in a study of shared clonotypes between healthy human individuals. Measured with immunoSEQ multiplex PCR; TCRdb has only the in-frame clones, and not every one. The top ten hold over 0.1% of the sample, which has approximately 2.4 million clones, about 94% seen once. Input material: naive CD4+ T cells sorted from blood. Subset described: CD45RA+ positively selected. The receptors were gathered from a man aged 18 to 29 in good health.

The chain links TRBV25-1 to TRBJ2-3, with D perhaps matching TRBD1 or TRBD2 (5 bases each). Deletions cut 9 bases from V and 4 bases from J, with 14 bases between. Germline-derived CDR1 and CDR2 are MGHDK and SYGVNS. This CDR3 has 13 amino acids. The chain's CDR3 is CASIPMGADTQYF. DNA for the CDR3: TGTGCCAGTATTCCAATGGGGGCAGATACGCAGTATTTT.

The DNA for the CDR3 is TGCGCCAGCAGCCAAGATTTCGGGCCGTCCAACACCATATATTTT. Its translation is CASSQDFGPSNTIYF. The chain joins TRBV4-3 to TRBJ1-3; D is ambiguous. This CDR3 contains 15 residues. V was pared by 0 bases and J by 7 bases, with 13 bases between. CDR1 and CDR2 (germline): LGHNA, YSLEER.

The genes are TRBV2 and TRBJ1-6, with 7 nucleotides matching TRBD1. Germline CDR1 and CDR2: SNHLY and FYNNEI. Trimming removed 3 bases from V and 6 bases from J; junction bases left unmatched: 5. The CDR3 is made up of 15 amino acids. The CDR3 protein is CASSEAGQSNSPLHF. The CDR3 DNA follows: TGTGCCAGCAGTGAGGCGGGACAGTCTAATTCACCCCTCCACTTT. Variable domain in full (rest from reference TRBV2 and TRBJ1-6): EPEVTQTPSHQVTQMGQEVILRCVPISNHLYFYWYRQILGQKVEFLVSFYNNEISEKSEIFDDQFSVERPDGSNFTLKIRSTKLEDSAMYFCASSEAGQSNSPLHFGNGTRLTVT.

V gene TRBV7-2 combines with J gene TRBJ2-2, with no clear D. Germline V lookup: CDR1 SGHTA, CDR2 FQGNSA. Between the trimmed V and J ends, which lost 2 bases and 0 bases, there was a span of 10 bases. The length of the CDR3 is 16 residues. The CDR3 protein is CASSLPRASNTGELFF. The CDR3 DNA reads TGTGCCAGCAGCTTACCCAGAGCCTCGAACACCGGGGAGCTGTTTTTT.

This chain links TRBV27 with TRBJ1-6; no firm D call. CDR3 length: 12 residues. With 2 bases removed from V and 7 bases from J, the gap between germline ends came to 3 bases. CDR1 is MNHEY and CDR2 is SMNVEV in the germline V gene (reference sequence). The CDR3 loop reads CASSLRNSPLHF. The DNA of the CDR3 is TGTGCCAGCAGTTTAAGAAATTCACCCCTCCACTTT.